Listed below are T cell receptor beta chains from one sample, sequenced in a study of blood T cell repertoires in COVID-19. Method: immunoSEQ multiplex PCR; TCRdb's copy keeps in-frame clones and lacks some. Among under 80,000 clones listed, 70% to 90% were seen once. The sequenced sample was peripheral blood. These receptors were obtained from a woman older than 75 with active COVID-19. CDR3s include the opening cysteine and the closing phenylalanine or tryptophan. Each record gives: V gene, clone size, CDR3 length, J gene, D gene, CDR3 protein, CDR3 DNA. A D gene is named only where the DNA matches it firmly. Rows may omit the clone size; those that give it use once, few, many or a size class.

V: TRBV27
size: .
length: 14
J: TRBJ2-7
D: TRBD2
CDR3: CASSPAGTSGRRYF
DNA: TGTGCCAGCAGTCCCGCCGGGACTAGCGGGAGAAGGTACTTC

V: TRBV28
size: .
length: 13
J: TRBJ1-1
D: .
CDR3: CASSLPVATEAFF
DNA: TGTGCCAGCAGTTTGCCGGTAGCCACTGAAGCTTTCTTT

V: TRBV7-2
size: .
length: 14
J: TRBJ1-1
D: .
CDR3: CASSSREGFAEAFF
DNA: TGTGCCAGCAGCTCCAGGGAGGGTTTCGCTGAAGCTTTCTTT

V: TRBV28
size: .
length: 14
J: TRBJ2-7
D: TRBD1
CDR3: CASSIDRGLREQYF
DNA: TGTGCCAGCAGTATTGACAGGGGGCTGCGCGAGCAGTACTTC

V: TRBV27
size: .
length: 15
J: TRBJ2-4
D: TRBD2
CDR3: CASSPRLAVSNIQYF
DNA: TGTGCCAGCTCACCCAGACTAGCGGTGTCTAACATTCAGTACTTC

V: TRBV7-8
size: .
length: 14
J: TRBJ2-5
D: TRBD1
CDR3: CASSLTGAAETQYF
DNA: TGTGCCAGCAGCTTGACAGGGGCAGCGGAGACCCAGTACTTC

V: TRBV6-6
size: .
length: 16
J: TRBJ2-2
D: .
CDR3: CASSYGGHLNTGELFF
DNA: TGTGCCAGCAGTTACGGTGGACACTTGAACACCGGGGAGCTGTTTTTT

V: TRBV30
size: .
length: 16
J: TRBJ1-5
D: .
CDR3: CAWSQPLPGGHQPQHF
DNA: TGTGCCTGGAGTCAACCCCTGCCGGGGGGCCATCAGCCCCAGCATTTT

V: TRBV24-1
size: .
length: 14
J: TRBJ1-5
D: .
CDR3: CATSNGVSNQPQHF
DNA: TGTGCCACCAGTAATGGAGTGAGCAATCAGCCCCAGCATTTT

V: TRBV28
size: few
length: 15
J: TRBJ1-5
D: .
CDR3: CASSFPGTSNQPQHF
DNA: TGTGCCAGCAGTTTTCCAGGAACTAGCAATCAGCCCCAGCATTTT

V: TRBV7-9
size: .
length: 17
J: TRBJ2-1
D: TRBD2
CDR3: CASSLGLAGWKDNEQFF
DNA: TGTGCCAGCAGCTTGGGACTAGCGGGCTGGAAGGACAATGAGCAGTTCTTC

V: TRBV6-5
size: .
length: 15
J: TRBJ1-1
D: TRBD1
CDR3: CASSYNRGGYTEAFF
DNA: TGTGCCAGCAGTTACAACAGGGGGGGGTACACTGAAGCTTTCTTT

V: TRBV3-1/TRBV3-2
size: .
length: 12
J: TRBJ2-7
D: .
CDR3: CARPGLLYEQYF
DNA: TGTGCCAGGCCAGGGCTCCTCTACGAGCAGTACTTC

V: TRBV4-2
size: .
length: 16
J: TRBJ1-4
D: .
CDR3: CASSQVRQTTNEKLFF
DNA: TGTGCCAGCAGCCAGGTCCGACAGACAACTAATGAAAAACTGTTTTTT

V: TRBV7-9
size: .
length: 16
J: TRBJ1-2
D: .
CDR3: CASSVGGAGRHYGYTF
DNA: TGTGCCAGCAGCGTTGGAGGGGCGGGAAGGCACTATGGCTACACCTTC

V: TRBV19
size: .
length: 20
J: TRBJ2-1
D: TRBD2
CDR3: CASSTLGLAGRAWSYNEQFF
DNA: TGTGCCAGTAGTACCCTAGGACTAGCGGGAAGGGCTTGGTCCTACAATGAGCAGTTCTTC

V: TRBV19
size: .
length: 15
J: TRBJ2-1
D: TRBD1
CDR3: CASSTSGQGANEQFF
DNA: TGTGCCAGTAGCACATCGGGACAGGGGGCTAATGAGCAGTTCTTC

V: TRBV5-6
size: .
length: 14
J: TRBJ2-5
D: TRBD2
CDR3: CASSLEGRGETQYF
DNA: TGTGCCAGCAGCTTGGAAGGGAGGGGAGAGACCCAGTACTTC

V: TRBV9
size: .
length: 16
J: TRBJ2-3
D: .
CDR3: CASSATLDYSTDTQYF
DNA: TGTGCCAGCAGCGCTACGTTGGACTACAGCACAGATACGCAGTATTTT

V: TRBV9
size: .
length: 13
J: TRBJ2-5
D: .
CDR3: CASSVGGQETQYF
DNA: TGTGCCAGCAGCGTAGGAGGTCAAGAGACCCAGTACTTC

V: TRBV2
size: .
length: 15
J: TRBJ2-3
D: TRBD2
CDR3: CASSARLADTDTQYF
DNA: TGTGCCAGCAGTGCCAGACTAGCAGATACAGATACGCAGTATTTT

V: TRBV13
size: once
length: 16
J: TRBJ2-1
D: .
CDR3: CASSLGSRLAGDEQFF
DNA: TGTGCCAGCAGCTTAGGCTCAAGACTCGCAGGGGATGAGCAGTTCTTC

V: TRBV24-1
size: once
length: 13
J: TRBJ2-5
D: .
CDR3: CATSDPGQETQYF
DNA: TGTGCCACCAGTGACCCAGGACAAGAGACCCAGTACTTC

V: TRBV6-5
size: .
length: 14
J: TRBJ2-3
D: TRBD1
CDR3: CASSWDRAADTQYF
DNA: TGTGCCAGCAGTTGGGACAGGGCTGCAGATACGCAGTATTTT

V: TRBV5-4
size: .
length: 16
J: TRBJ2-5
D: TRBD2
CDR3: CASSPEGLATRETQYF
DNA: TGTGCCAGCAGCCCAGAGGGACTAGCCACGAGAGAGACCCAGTACTTC

V: TRBV25-1
size: .
length: 15
J: TRBJ2-3
D: TRBD1
CDR3: CASSAGQGATDTQYF
DNA: TGTGCCAGCAGTGCCGGGCAGGGGGCGACAGATACGCAGTATTTT

V: TRBV7-2
size: once
length: 11
J: TRBJ2-1
D: .
CDR3: CASSSFNEQFF
DNA: TGTGCCAGCAGCTCATTTAATGAGCAGTTCTTC

V: TRBV5-8
size: once
length: 11
J: TRBJ2-7
D: TRBD1
CDR3: CASTLGTAQYF
DNA: TGTGCCAGCACCTTGGGGACAGCGCAGTACTTC

V: TRBV6-5
size: .
length: 16
J: TRBJ2-1
D: TRBD2
CDR3: CASSYILAGGHNEQFF
DNA: TGTGCCAGCAGTTACATACTAGCGGGAGGACACAATGAGCAGTTCTTC

V: TRBV6-2/TRBV6-3
size: .
length: 15
J: TRBJ2-7
D: TRBD1
CDR3: CASSYSGTAGYEQYF
DNA: TGTGCCAGCAGTTACTCCGGGACAGCTGGCTACGAGCAGTACTTC

V: TRBV28
size: .
length: 16
J: TRBJ2-4
D: TRBD2
CDR3: CASSLGGGIAKNIQYF
DNA: TGTGCCAGCAGTTTGGGCGGGGGTATAGCCAAAAACATTCAGTACTTC

V: TRBV5-6
size: .
length: 15
J: TRBJ2-5
D: TRBD2
CDR3: CASTLRLAGVETQYF
DNA: TGTGCCAGCACACTACGGCTAGCGGGAGTAGAGACCCAGTACTTC

V: TRBV28
size: .
length: 15
J: TRBJ2-7
D: TRBD1
CDR3: CASTPPGQGAGEQYF
DNA: TGTGCCAGCACCCCCCCGGGACAGGGGGCGGGCGAGCAGTACTTC

V: TRBV28
size: .
length: 16
J: TRBJ2-5
D: .
CDR3: CASSLSLGWGGETQYF
DNA: TGTGCCAGCAGTTTATCCCTAGGGTGGGGAGGAGAGACCCAGTACTTC

V: TRBV28
size: .
length: 14
J: TRBJ2-3
D: TRBD1
CDR3: CASSSRGRTDTQYF
DNA: TGTGCCAGCAGTTCCAGGGGGCGCACAGATACGCAGTATTTT

V: TRBV3-1/TRBV3-2
size: .
length: 12
J: TRBJ2-5
D: .
CDR3: CASSPLQETQYF
DNA: TGTGCCAGCAGCCCTTTACAAGAGACCCAGTACTTC

V: TRBV5-1
size: .
length: 15
J: TRBJ2-2
D: TRBD1
CDR3: CASSVRDRGTGELFF
DNA: TGCGCCAGCAGCGTCCGGGACAGGGGGACCGGGGAGCTGTTTTTT

V: TRBV10-3
size: .
length: 16
J: TRBJ2-2
D: TRBD2
CDR3: CAISESGGANTGELFF
DNA: TGTGCCATCAGTGAAAGCGGGGGCGCAAACACCGGGGAGCTGTTTTTT

V: TRBV7-9
size: .
length: 14
J: TRBJ2-1
D: .
CDR3: CASSLDLATDEQFF
DNA: TGTGCCAGCAGCTTAGATCTAGCGACCGATGAGCAGTTCTTC

V: TRBV24-1
size: .
length: 16
J: TRBJ2-1
D: TRBD2
CDR3: CATSVSSGASYNEQFF
DNA: TGTGCCACCAGTGTATCTAGCGGAGCCTCCTACAATGAGCAGTTCTTC

V: TRBV10-1
size: few
length: 13
J: TRBJ1-5
D: .
CDR3: CASRAQTYQPQHF
DNA: TGCGCCAGCAGGGCCCAAACCTATCAGCCCCAGCATTTT